These T cell receptor beta chains were read from a single sample in a study of blood T cell repertoires in COVID-19. The repertoire was sequenced with immunoSEQ multiplex PCR; TCRdb's copy has only in-frame clones and lacks some. Of about 370,000 clones listed, roughly nine tenths are singletons. Sequencing input: peripheral blood. Every receptor here comes from a woman under 40 with COVID-19, enrolled during active disease. CDR3s include the opening cysteine and the closing phenylalanine or tryptophan. Fields, in order: clone size, J gene, D gene, V gene, CDR3 length, CDR3 DNA, CDR3 protein. The D gene is left open where the match is weak. Some rows mark clone size as missing; the rest say once, few, many or name a class of expanded clone.

clone_size: few; j_call: TRBJ2-7; d_call: TRBD1; v_call: TRBV13; cdr3_length: 14; cdr3_nt: TGTGCCAGCAGCCCAATAGACAGGGCTTACGAGCAGTACTTC; cdr3_aa: CASSPIDRAYEQYF
clone_size: -; j_call: TRBJ1-4; d_call: -; v_call: TRBV28; cdr3_length: 13; cdr3_nt: TGTGCCAGTACCGGGGGGAATCGTGAAAAACTGTTTTTT; cdr3_aa: CASTGGNREKLFF
clone_size: -; j_call: TRBJ2-3; d_call: -; v_call: TRBV7-2; cdr3_length: 15; cdr3_nt: TGTGCCAGCAGCTTAGCTGGGCAGAGCACAGATACGCAGTATTTT; cdr3_aa: CASSLAGQSTDTQYF
clone_size: -; j_call: TRBJ2-5; d_call: -; v_call: TRBV28; cdr3_length: 15; cdr3_nt: TGTGCCAGCAGGGGTGTCGGGGGGCGCTGGGAGACCCAGTACTTC; cdr3_aa: CASRGVGGRWETQYF
clone_size: -; j_call: TRBJ1-1; d_call: TRBD1; v_call: TRBV6-2/TRBV6-3; cdr3_length: 15; cdr3_nt: TGTGCCAGCAGTCGAGCCGGGACAGGGAACACTGAAGCTTTCTTT; cdr3_aa: CASSRAGTGNTEAFF
clone_size: -; j_call: TRBJ1-4; d_call: TRBD1; v_call: TRBV6-5; cdr3_length: 15; cdr3_nt: TGTGCCTCCCGGACAGGGAGCTCCCTCTGGGAAAAACTGTTTTTT; cdr3_aa: CASRTGSSLWEKLFF
clone_size: -; j_call: TRBJ1-6; d_call: -; v_call: TRBV29-1; cdr3_length: 13; cdr3_nt: TGCAGCGCTCGGAGCTCCTATAATTCACCCCTCCACTTT; cdr3_aa: CSARSSYNSPLHF
clone_size: -; j_call: TRBJ1-2; d_call: -; v_call: TRBV29-1; cdr3_length: 11; cdr3_nt: TGCAGCGTTGAAGTCAGCTATGGCTACACCTTC; cdr3_aa: CSVEVSYGYTF
clone_size: -; j_call: TRBJ1-4; d_call: TRBD1; v_call: TRBV19; cdr3_length: 15; cdr3_nt: TGTGCCAGTAGTCCCCGACAGGGGATAAATGAAAAACTGTTTTTT; cdr3_aa: CASSPRQGINEKLFF
clone_size: -; j_call: TRBJ1-3; d_call: -; v_call: TRBV5-4; cdr3_length: 14; cdr3_nt: TGTGCCAGCAGCGGGGCGGCCTCTGGAAACACCATATATTTT; cdr3_aa: CASSGAASGNTIYF
clone_size: -; j_call: TRBJ1-1; d_call: TRBD1; v_call: TRBV6-5; cdr3_length: 11; cdr3_nt: TGTGCCAGCAGCCGACAGGGTGAAGCTTTCTTT; cdr3_aa: CASSRQGEAFF
clone_size: -; j_call: TRBJ1-1; d_call: TRBD1; v_call: TRBV2; cdr3_length: 13; cdr3_nt: TGTGCCAGCAGGGTAGGACAGGCCACTGAAGCTTTCTTT; cdr3_aa: CASRVGQATEAFF
clone_size: -; j_call: TRBJ2-3; d_call: -; v_call: TRBV29-1; cdr3_length: 14; cdr3_nt: TGCAGCGTCGGAGGGGGCCAGAGCACAGATACGCAGTATTTT; cdr3_aa: CSVGGGQSTDTQYF
clone_size: -; j_call: TRBJ1-4; d_call: -; v_call: TRBV4-3; cdr3_length: 13; cdr3_nt: TGCGCCAGCAGCCTTCGCTATAATGAAAAACTGTTTTTT; cdr3_aa: CASSLRYNEKLFF
clone_size: -; j_call: TRBJ1-6; d_call: -; v_call: TRBV5-6; cdr3_length: 14; cdr3_nt: TGTGCCAGCAGCCGTCGGGATAGTAATTCACCCCTCCACTTT; cdr3_aa: CASSRRDSNSPLHF
clone_size: -; j_call: TRBJ1-2; d_call: -; v_call: TRBV6-5; cdr3_length: 14; cdr3_nt: TGTGCCAGCAGCGGGGGGCAGGGTAACTATGGCTACACCTTC; cdr3_aa: CASSGGQGNYGYTF
clone_size: -; j_call: TRBJ1-5; d_call: -; v_call: TRBV7-2; cdr3_length: 19; cdr3_nt: TGTGCCAGCAGCCCACCCCCGGGACATCGGGTTTTGGGCAATCAGCCCCAGCATTTT; cdr3_aa: CASSPPPGHRVLGNQPQHF
clone_size: -; j_call: TRBJ1-1; d_call: -; v_call: TRBV9; cdr3_length: 11; cdr3_nt: TGTGCCACCGGTGGGCCCACTGAAGCTTTCTTT; cdr3_aa: CATGGPTEAFF
clone_size: -; j_call: TRBJ2-5; d_call: TRBD2; v_call: TRBV3-1/TRBV3-2; cdr3_length: 16; cdr3_nt: TGTGCCAGCAGCCAGGACCCGGGACTAGCGGGAGTGGCCCAGTACTTC; cdr3_aa: CASSQDPGLAGVAQYF
clone_size: once; j_call: TRBJ2-5; d_call: TRBD1; v_call: TRBV11-2; cdr3_length: 14; cdr3_nt: TGTGCCAGCAGCTTAGGGACAGGGCCGGAGACCCAGTACTTC; cdr3_aa: CASSLGTGPETQYF
clone_size: -; j_call: TRBJ1-5; d_call: TRBD1; v_call: TRBV28; cdr3_length: 14; cdr3_nt: TGTGCCAGCAGCCCTGGGACAGGGAATCAGCCCCAGCATTTT; cdr3_aa: CASSPGTGNQPQHF
clone_size: -; j_call: TRBJ1-2; d_call: TRBD1; v_call: TRBV2; cdr3_length: 11; cdr3_nt: TGTGCCAGCAGCGCAGGGGGTGGCTACACCTTC; cdr3_aa: CASSAGGGYTF
clone_size: -; j_call: TRBJ2-5; d_call: TRBD2; v_call: TRBV6-2/TRBV6-3; cdr3_length: 16; cdr3_nt: TGTGCCAGCAGTGGGGGAAGACTAGCGGGGTTTGAGACCCAGTACTTC; cdr3_aa: CASSGGRLAGFETQYF
clone_size: -; j_call: TRBJ1-6; d_call: TRBD1; v_call: TRBV4-3; cdr3_length: 16; cdr3_nt: TGCGCCAGCAGCACCGACAGGGGCCTGGAAAATTCACCCCTCCACTTT; cdr3_aa: CASSTDRGLENSPLHF
clone_size: -; j_call: TRBJ1-4; d_call: TRBD1; v_call: TRBV28; cdr3_length: 15; cdr3_nt: TGTGCCAGCAGTTTAGACGGGACAGTGGGTGAAAAACTGTTTTTT; cdr3_aa: CASSLDGTVGEKLFF
clone_size: once; j_call: TRBJ2-3; d_call: TRBD2; v_call: TRBV27; cdr3_length: 15; cdr3_nt: TGTGCCAGCAGTCCAGCGGGAGGCAAACAAGATACGCAGTATTTT; cdr3_aa: CASSPAGGKQDTQYF
clone_size: -; j_call: TRBJ1-2; d_call: -; v_call: TRBV29-1; cdr3_length: 13; cdr3_nt: TGCAGCGCTTCTGGGTTGGGAGATTATGGCTACACCTTC; cdr3_aa: CSASGLGDYGYTF
clone_size: -; j_call: TRBJ1-6; d_call: TRBD1; v_call: TRBV27; cdr3_length: 17; cdr3_nt: TGTGCCAGCAACCGGGACAGAATAGGCTCCTATAATTCACCCCTCCACTTT; cdr3_aa: CASNRDRIGSYNSPLHF
clone_size: -; j_call: TRBJ1-6; d_call: -; v_call: TRBV7-2; cdr3_length: 17; cdr3_nt: TGTGCCAGCAGCTTAGCGGGCGGGGGCTCCTATAATTCACCCCTCCACTTT; cdr3_aa: CASSLAGGGSYNSPLHF
clone_size: -; j_call: TRBJ1-2; d_call: TRBD1; v_call: TRBV23-1; cdr3_length: 15; cdr3_nt: TGCGCCAGCAGTCACCCTAGAGGGGGCGGCTATGGCTACACCTTC; cdr3_aa: CASSHPRGGGYGYTF